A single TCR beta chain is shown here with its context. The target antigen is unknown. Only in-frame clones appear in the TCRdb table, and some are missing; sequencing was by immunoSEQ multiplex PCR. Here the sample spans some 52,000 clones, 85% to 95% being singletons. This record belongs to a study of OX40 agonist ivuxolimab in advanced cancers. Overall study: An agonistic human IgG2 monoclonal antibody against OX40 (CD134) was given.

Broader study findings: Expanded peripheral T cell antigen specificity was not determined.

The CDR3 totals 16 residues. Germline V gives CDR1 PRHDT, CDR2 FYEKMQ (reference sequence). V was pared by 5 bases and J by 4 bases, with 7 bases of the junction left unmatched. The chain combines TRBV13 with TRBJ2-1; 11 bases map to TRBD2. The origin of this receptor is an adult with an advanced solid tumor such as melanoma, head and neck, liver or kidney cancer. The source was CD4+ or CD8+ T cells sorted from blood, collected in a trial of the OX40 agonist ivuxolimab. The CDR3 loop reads CASSPQTSGEYNEQFF. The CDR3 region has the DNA TGTGCCAGCAGCCCCCAGACTAGCGGGGAATACAATGAGCAGTTCTTC.